This entry lists 7 T cell receptor beta chains sequenced from one sample in a study of OX40 agonist ivuxolimab in advanced cancers. Data came from immunoSEQ multiplex PCR; TCRdb stores just in-frame clones and leaves some out. In the table there are some 19,000 clones, around 77% of which are singletons. The sequencing used CD4+ or CD8+ T cells sorted from blood, collected in a trial of the OX40 agonist ivuxolimab. The receptors shown here come from an adult with an advanced solid tumor such as melanoma, head and neck, liver or kidney cancer.

J is TRBJ2-1 and V is TRBV19, with 7 bases that match TRBD1. Germline V gene lookup returns CDR1 LNHDA and CDR2 SQIVND (reference sequence). The junction had 8 bases not matched to a gene; V was cut back by 6 bases and J by 6 bases. The length of the CDR3 is 14 residues. CDR3 region: CASSQQGRGNEQFF. The DNA of the CDR3 is TGTGCCAGTAGCCAACAGGGGCGCGGCAATGAGCAGTTCTTC.

This clone was found once. CDR3 coding DNA: TGTGCCAGCACCGGGGGGAAGGTGTGGACCGGGGAGCTGTTTTTT. It codes for CASTGGKVWTGELFF. V is TRBV7-9 and J is TRBJ2-2; 7 bases agree with TRBD2. There are 15 residues in the CDR3. In germline, CDR1 is SEHNR, CDR2 FQNEAQ (reference sequence). The V segment lost 7 bases and the J segment 5 bases; nucleotides outside the gene matches: 10.

As concerns this clone: One junction end disagrees with the germline gene, perhaps due to a read error. Other DNA variants within this sample encode the same CDR3. The V call is TRBV2, the J call TRBJ1-5; D gene ambiguous. CDR3 length: 13 residues. The germline V gene has CDR1 SNHLY and CDR2 FYNNEI. CDR3 nucleotide sequence: TGTGCCAGCGGTAGTACAGTCAATCAACCCCAGCATTTT. Translating gives CASGSTVNQPQHF.

V gene TRBV2 combines with J gene TRBJ1-4; D gene uncertain. Germline V gives CDR1 SNHLY, CDR2 FYNNEI. There are 15 residues in the CDR3. The V end was cut by 8 bases, the J end by 7 bases, with 20 bases between. CDR3 amino acids: CASLEIPIRTEKLFF. The CDR3 DNA is TGTGCCAGCCTTGAAATCCCGATCCGAACTGAAAAACTGTTTTTT.

The rearrangement links TRBV5-6 to TRBJ2-1, with 13 bases that match TRBD2. Germline V gives CDR1 SGHDT, CDR2 YYEEEE. The V segment lost 7 bases and the J segment 2 bases; nucleotides outside the gene matches: 9. This CDR3 region has 17 residues. This CDR3 is CASLVTSGGAPYNEQFF. CDR3 in DNA: TGTGCCAGCCTAGTTACTAGCGGGGGGGCCCCCTACAATGAGCAGTTCTTC.

This chain connects TRBV7-9 to TRBJ1-2; D gene uncertain. In germline, CDR1 is SEHNR, CDR2 FQNEAQ (reference sequence). CDR3 length: 14 residues. Trimming cost V 5 bases and J 2 bases, with 12 bases left between them. The CDR3 protein is CASSPSDGNYGYTF. The CDR3 bases are TGTGCCAGCAGCCCTTCGGACGGGAACTATGGCTACACCTTC.

The J gene is TRBJ2-4, the V gene TRBV9, with TRBD1 identical over 7 bases. CDR3 length: 15 residues. CDR1 and CDR2 from the germline V gene are SGDLS and YYNGEE. Trimming cost V 2 bases and J 7 bases; bases outside gene matches: 9. DNA for the CDR3: TGTGCCAGCAGCGTGGGATCAGGGGGTACTAACATTCAGTACTTC. Protein: CASSVGSGGTNIQYF.